This TCR beta chain was identified during a study of blood T cell repertoires in COVID-19. The data were produced by immunoSEQ multiplex PCR, yet TCRdb's version contains in-frame clones alone and is incomplete. The table includes around 220,000 clones, 65% to 85% detected once. Germline V gene data show CDR1 as SGDLS and CDR2 as YYNGEE. V lost 3 bases and J 3 bases, leaving 19 bases between the germline ends. This CDR3 spans 16 amino acids. This rearrangement joins TRBV9 to TRBJ2-7, with a weak D call TRBD2 (6 bases). This TCR derives from a woman in her thirties or forties with acute COVID-19. Material: PBMCs or T cells enriched from blood (not recorded which). The CDR3, as DNA: TGTGCCAGCAGCGAGGGAGGACTTAACGGCTTCTACGAGCAGTACTTC. This encodes CASSEGGLNGFYEQYF. Full variable domain (missing parts from reference TRBV9 and TRBJ2-7): DSGVTQTPKHLITATGQRVTLRCSPRSGDLSVYWYQQSLDQGLQFLIQYYNGEERAKGNILERFSAQQFPDLHSELNLSSLELGDSALYFCASSEGGLNGFYEQYFGPGTRLTVT.